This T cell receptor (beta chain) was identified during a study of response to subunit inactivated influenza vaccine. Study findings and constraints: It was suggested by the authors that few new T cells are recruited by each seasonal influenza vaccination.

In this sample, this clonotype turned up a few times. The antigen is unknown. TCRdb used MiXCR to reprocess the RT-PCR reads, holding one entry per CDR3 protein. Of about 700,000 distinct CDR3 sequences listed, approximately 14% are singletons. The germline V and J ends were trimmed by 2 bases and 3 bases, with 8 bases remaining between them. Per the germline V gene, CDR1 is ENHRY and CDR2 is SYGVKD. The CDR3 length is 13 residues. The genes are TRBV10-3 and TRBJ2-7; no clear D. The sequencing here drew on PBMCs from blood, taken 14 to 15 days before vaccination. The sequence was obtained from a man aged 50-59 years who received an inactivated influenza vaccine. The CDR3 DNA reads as TGTGCCATCAGTGAGGGATCCTTCTACGAGCAGTACTTC. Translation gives CAISEGSFYEQYF.